These T cell receptor beta chains were read from a single sample in a study of CD8+ T cells in alopecia areata. Some clones are missing from TCRdb's copy, which holds only in-frame ones; the method was immunoSEQ multiplex PCR. Of 70,000 to 95,000 clones listed, roughly half were seen once; the top ten hold approximately 5.7%. The material sequenced was NKG2D-high CD8+ T cells sorted from blood. The receptors derive from a human donor with alopecia areata. Both conserved end residues are part of each CDR3.

v_call cdr3_aa
TRBV30 CASQVAGGGDTQYF
TRBV9 CASSVAGLTDTQYF
TRBV2 CASSVGATNEKLFF
TRBV4-1 CASSQEWTSGYNEQFF
TRBV29-1 CSVEEDYGYTF
TRBV5-1 CASSTYRGNTEAFF
TRBV29-1 CSVEDRSHEQYF
TRBV27 CASSSRQTTDTQYF
TRBV29-1 CSVQGQVSYNEQFF
TRBV29-1 CSVEGPGRSPTRVTYGYTF